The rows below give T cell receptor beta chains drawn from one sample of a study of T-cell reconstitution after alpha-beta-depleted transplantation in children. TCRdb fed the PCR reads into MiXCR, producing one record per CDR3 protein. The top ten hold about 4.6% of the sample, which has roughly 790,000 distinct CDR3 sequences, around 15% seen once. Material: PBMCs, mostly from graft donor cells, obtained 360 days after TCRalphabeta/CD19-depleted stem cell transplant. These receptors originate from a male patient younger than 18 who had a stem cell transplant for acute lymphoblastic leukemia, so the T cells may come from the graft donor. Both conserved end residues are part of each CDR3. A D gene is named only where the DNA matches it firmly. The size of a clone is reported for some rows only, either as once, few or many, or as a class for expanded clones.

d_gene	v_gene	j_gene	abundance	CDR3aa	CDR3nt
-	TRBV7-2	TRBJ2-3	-	CASSRWEDTQYF	TGTGCCAGCAGCCGATGGGAAGATACGCAGTATTTT
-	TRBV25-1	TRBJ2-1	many	CASSEHRKGEQFF	TGTGCCAGCAGTGAACATAGGAAGGGTGAGCAGTTCTTC
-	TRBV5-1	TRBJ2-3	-	CASSLSGLTFSTDTQYF	TGCGCCAGCAGCTTGAGCGGTCTTACTTTTAGCACAGATACGCAGTATTTT
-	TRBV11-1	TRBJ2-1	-	CASSLAKGWSRGVYNEQFF	TGTGCCAGCAGCTTAGCGAAGGGTTGGTCTAGAGGGGTCTACAATGAGCAGTTCTTC
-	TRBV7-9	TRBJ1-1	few	CASSPDILNTEAFF	TGTGCCAGCAGCCCTGACATATTGAACACTGAAGCTTTCTTT
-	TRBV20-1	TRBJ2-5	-	CSASRVLRLDQETQYF	TGCAGTGCTAGTAGGGTCCTACGACTAGATCAAGAGACCCAGTACTTC
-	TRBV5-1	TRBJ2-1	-	CASSLETSRDEQFF	TGCGCCAGCAGCCTCGAGACCTCGAGGGATGAGCAGTTCTTC
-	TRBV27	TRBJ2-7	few	CASSFGRDHSYEQYF	TGTGCCAGCAGTTTCGGGCGGGACCACTCCTACGAGCAGTACTTC
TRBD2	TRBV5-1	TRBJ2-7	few	CASSLGELGTSGRQYF	TGCGCCAGCAGCTTGGGAGAGTTGGGGACTAGCGGGAGACAGTACTTC
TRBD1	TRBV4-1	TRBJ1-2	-	CASSRGQGPDYGYTF	TGCGCCAGCAGCAGGGGACAGGGGCCGGACTATGGCTACACCTTC
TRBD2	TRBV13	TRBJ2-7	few	CASSYGLAGVYSYEQYF	TGTGCCAGCAGCTACGGACTAGCGGGAGTCTACTCCTACGAGCAGTACTTC
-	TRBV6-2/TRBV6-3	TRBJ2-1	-	CASSYSGTLNEQFF	TGTGCCAGCAGTTACTCCGGGACACTGAATGAGCAGTTCTTC
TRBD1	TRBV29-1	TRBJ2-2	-	CSVVWKGAWDTGELFF	TGCAGCGTTGTTTGGAAGGGGGCGTGGGACACCGGGGAGCTGTTTTTT
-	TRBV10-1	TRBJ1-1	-	CASSVVRGTTEAFF	TGCGCCAGCAGTGTCGTGAGGGGGACCACTGAAGCTTTCTTT
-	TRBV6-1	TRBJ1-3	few	CASSLDSRGNTIYF	TGTGCCAGCAGCCTGGACAGCCGTGGAAACACCATATATTTT
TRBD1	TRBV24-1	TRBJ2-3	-	CATKVSGGETDTQYF	TGTGCCACCAAAGTGTCAGGGGGCGAAACAGATACGCAGTATTTT
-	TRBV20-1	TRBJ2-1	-	CSARQVGSSYNEQFF	TGCAGTGCGCGTCAGGTCGGGAGCTCCTACAATGAGCAGTTCTTC
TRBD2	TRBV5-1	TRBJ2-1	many	CASSPRPGLAGVNEQFF	TGCGCCAGCAGCCCCCGACCGGGACTAGCGGGAGTTAATGAGCAGTTCTTC
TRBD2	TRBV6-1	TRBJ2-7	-	CASRLTSGNYEQYF	TGTGCCAGCAGACTGACTAGCGGGAACTACGAGCAGTACTTC
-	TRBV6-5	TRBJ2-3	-	CASSYSDIGAASTDTQYF	TGTGCCAGCAGTTACTCGGACATTGGAGCAGCTAGTACAGATACGCAGTATTTT
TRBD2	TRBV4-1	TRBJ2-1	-	CASSQLLAGLSYNEQFF	TGCGCCAGCAGCCAGCTCTTAGCGGGACTCTCCTACAATGAGCAGTTCTTC
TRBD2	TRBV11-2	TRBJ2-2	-	CASSFGRGSGELFF	TGTGCCAGCAGCTTCGGGAGGGGATCCGGGGAGCTGTTTTTT
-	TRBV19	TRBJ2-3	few	CASSIAEDTQYF	TGTGCCAGTAGTATAGCGGAAGATACGCAGTATTTT
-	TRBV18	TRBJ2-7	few	CASSQYLIEQYF	TGTGCCAGCTCCCAGTATTTGATCGAGCAGTACTTC
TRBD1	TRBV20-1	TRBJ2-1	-	CSANLRDREEDEQFF	TGCAGTGCTAACCTCCGGGACAGGGAAGAGGATGAGCAGTTCTTC
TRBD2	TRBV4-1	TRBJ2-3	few	CASSQEGLAPGDTQYF	TGCGCCAGCAGCCAAGAAGGACTAGCCCCCGGGGATACGCAGTATTTT
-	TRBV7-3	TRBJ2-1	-	CASSLGTREQFF	TGTGCCAGCAGCTTAGGGACACGGGAGCAGTTCTTC
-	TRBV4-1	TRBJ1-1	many	CASSHPGGVLNTEAFF	TGCGCCAGCAGCCACCCAGGCGGGGTACTGAACACTGAAGCTTTCTTT
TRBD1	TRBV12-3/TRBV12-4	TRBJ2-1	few	CARSLDRVGNNEQFF	TGTGCCAGAAGTTTAGACAGGGTGGGAAACAATGAGCAGTTCTTC
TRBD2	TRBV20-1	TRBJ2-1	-	CSARRLAGAWGYEQFF	TGCAGTGCTAGACGGCTAGCGGGAGCTTGGGGTTATGAGCAGTTCTTC
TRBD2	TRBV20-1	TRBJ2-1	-	CCARDFGRADNEQFF	TGCTGTGCTAGAGATTTCGGGAGGGCCGACAATGAGCAGTTCTTC
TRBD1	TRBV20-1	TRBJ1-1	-	CSARRGTGQPNTEAFF	TGCAGTGCTAGACGGGGGACAGGGCAACCGAACACTGAAGCTTTCTTT
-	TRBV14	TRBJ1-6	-	CASSQDHWRSNSPLHF	TGTGCCAGCAGCCAAGATCATTGGCGGAGTAATTCACCCCTCCACTTT
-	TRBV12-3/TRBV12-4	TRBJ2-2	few	CASSLATYYTGELFF	TGTGCCAGCAGTTTAGCTACCTACTACACCGGGGAGCTGTTTTTT
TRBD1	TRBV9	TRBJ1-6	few	CASSANRGLNSPLHF	TGTGCCAGCAGCGCTAACAGGGGGCTGAATTCACCCCTCCACTTT
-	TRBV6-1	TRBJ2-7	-	CASSAAATSSSGLAYEQYF	TGTGCCAGCAGTGCCGCGGCCACGTCGTCAAGCGGGTTAGCCTACGAGCAGTACTTC
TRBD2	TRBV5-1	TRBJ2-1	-	CASSFPLSGSSYNEQFF	TGCGCCAGCAGCTTCCCACTTAGCGGGAGCTCCTACAATGAGCAGTTCTTC
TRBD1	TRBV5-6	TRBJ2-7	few	CASSPGQALYEQYF	TGTGCCAGCAGTCCGGGACAGGCACTCTACGAGCAGTACTTC
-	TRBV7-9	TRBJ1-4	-	CVSSLAGAPNEKLFF	TGTGTCAGCAGCTTAGCAGGGGCACCTAATGAAAAACTGTTTTTT
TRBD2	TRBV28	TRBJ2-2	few	CASSSGRAYTGELFF	TGTGCCAGCAGTAGCGGGAGGGCGTACACCGGGGAGCTGTTTTTT
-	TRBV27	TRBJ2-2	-	CASSLGPDTGELFF	TGTGCCAGCAGTTTAGGTCCCGACACCGGGGAGCTGTTTTTT
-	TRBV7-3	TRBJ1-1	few	CASSLTRKMNTEAFF	TGTGCCAGCAGCTTAACACGGAAGATGAACACTGAAGCTTTCTTT
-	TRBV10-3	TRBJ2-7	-	CAISESINYEQYF	TGTGCCATCAGTGAGTCGATAAACTACGAGCAGTACTTC
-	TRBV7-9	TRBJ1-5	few	CANQLRIGHQPQHF	TGTGCCAACCAGCTACGAATTGGTCATCAGCCCCAGCATTTT
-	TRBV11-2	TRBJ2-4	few	CASSSLLPGARWNIQYF	TGTGCCAGCAGCTCCCTCTTGCCGGGAGCTCGATGGAACATTCAGTACTTC
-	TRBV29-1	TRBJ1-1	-	CSVDPARVRDRTEAFF	TGCAGCGTTGACCCCGCCCGGGTCCGGGACCGCACTGAAGCTTTCTTT
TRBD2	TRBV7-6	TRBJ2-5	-	CASSRASGSRETQYF	TGTGCCAGCAGTCGCGCTAGCGGGAGCCGTGAGACCCAGTACTTC
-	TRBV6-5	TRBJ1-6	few	CASSYSYQVDPLHF	TGTGCCAGCAGTTACTCGTATCAAGTGGACCCCCTCCACTTT
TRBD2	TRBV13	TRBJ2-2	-	CASSLDPGLAGDTGELFF	TGTGCCAGCAGCTTGGACCCGGGACTAGCGGGAGACACCGGGGAGCTGTTTTTT